The source of this T cell receptor (beta chain) is a study of neurological immune-mediated disorders. Study-wide results and limits: Multiple sclerosis patients had less TCR clonal expansion than even healthy controls, unlike HTLV-1-associated myelopathy.

The CDR3 totals 15 residues. 5'RACE generated cDNA with 10-nucleotide random UMIs. From 15-18 subjects, every sequencing run obtained over 180 million TCR-beta sequences. MiXCR was run by TCRdb on the 5' RACE reads, yielding one entry per CDR3 protein. This sample yields under 45,000 distinct CDR3 sequences, of which about 14% are seen a single time; roughly 3.4% belongs to the top ten. On this clonotype: Its specificity is unknown. With a much larger clone just one base away, this may be a read error.

Sorted libraries were derived from about a million CD4+ or CD8+ T cells. This clonotype was sampled from a woman aged 60-75 years with HTLV-1-associated myelopathy (HAM/TSP). Material: CD4+ T cells from blood. J is TRBJ1-5 and V is TRBV12-3 or TRBV12-4; D is perhaps TRBD1 (6 bases). For the CDR3, the DNA is TGTGCCATCAGTTTTTTGGGGGCGAGCAATCAGCCCCAGCATTTT. It translates to CAISFLGASNQPQHF.